This T cell receptor beta chain appears in the sequencing data of a study of shared clonotypes between healthy human individuals. Overall study findings and caveats: A handful of donors showed sharing of about 5.5% of naive CD4 clonotypes.

Remarks on this clone: The antigen remains undetermined.

Running of the assay took place at deep level. The table came from immunoSEQ multiplex PCR; TCRdb's copy has only in-frame clones and leaves some out. Of approximately 2,000,000 clones in the sample, 85% to 95% are singletons; the top ten hold 0.3% to 0.4%. Only Caucasian adults living in Nashville, Tennessee served as donors. Negatively enriched CD4+ T cells were divided by CD45RA into naive and memory. The CDR3 is 14 residues long. Germline V lookup: CDR1 MNHEY, CDR2 SMNVEV (reference sequence). Trimming took off 5 bases at V and 2 bases at J, with 13 bases between the two ends. Sequencing used naive CD4+ T cells from PBMCs. Subset defined: CD45RA+ positively selected. This rearrangement joins TRBV27 to TRBJ2-7, with a tentative D call TRBD1 (5 bases). The receptor's source is a man between 18 and 29 years old in good health. Some clones in this sample may be carry-over from other donors' samples. CDR3 protein: CASSARTRTYEQYF. CDR3 nucleotide sequence: TGTGCCAGCAGTGCTAGGACAAGAACCTACGAGCAGTACTTC.